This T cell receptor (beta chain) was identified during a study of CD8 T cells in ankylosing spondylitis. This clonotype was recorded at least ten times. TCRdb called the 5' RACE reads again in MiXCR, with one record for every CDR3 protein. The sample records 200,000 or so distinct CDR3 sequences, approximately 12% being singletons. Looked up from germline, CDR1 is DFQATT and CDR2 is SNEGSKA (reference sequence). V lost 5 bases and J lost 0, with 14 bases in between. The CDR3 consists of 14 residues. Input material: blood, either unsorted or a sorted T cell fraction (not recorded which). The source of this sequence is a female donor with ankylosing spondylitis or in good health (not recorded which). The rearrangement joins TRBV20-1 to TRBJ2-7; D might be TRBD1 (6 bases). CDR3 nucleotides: TGCAGTGCTTACAGGGAAACTAGCTCCTACGAGCAGTACTTC. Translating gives CSAYRETSSYEQYF.